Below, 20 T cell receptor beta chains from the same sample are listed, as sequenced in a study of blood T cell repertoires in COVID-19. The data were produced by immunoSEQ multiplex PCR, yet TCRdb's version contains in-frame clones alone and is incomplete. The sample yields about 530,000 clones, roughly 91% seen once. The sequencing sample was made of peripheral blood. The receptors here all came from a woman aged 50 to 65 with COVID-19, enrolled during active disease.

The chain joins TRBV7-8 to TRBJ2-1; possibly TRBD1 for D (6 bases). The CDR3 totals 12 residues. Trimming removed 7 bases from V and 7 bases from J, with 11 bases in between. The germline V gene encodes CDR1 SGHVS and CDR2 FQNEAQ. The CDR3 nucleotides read TGTGCCAGCACTTCCCAGGGGAATGAGCAGTTCTTC. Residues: CASTSQGNEQFF.

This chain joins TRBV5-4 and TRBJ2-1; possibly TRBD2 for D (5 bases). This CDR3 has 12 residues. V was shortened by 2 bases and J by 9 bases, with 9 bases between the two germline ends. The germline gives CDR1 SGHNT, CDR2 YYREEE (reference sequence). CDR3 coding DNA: TGTGCCAGCAGCTTAGACGGAGGTGAGCAGTTCTTC. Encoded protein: CASSLDGGEQFF.

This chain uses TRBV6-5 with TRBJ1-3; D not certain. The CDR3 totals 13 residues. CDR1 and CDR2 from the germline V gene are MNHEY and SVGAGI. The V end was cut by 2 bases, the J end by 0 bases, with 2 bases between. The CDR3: CASSYRSGNTIYF. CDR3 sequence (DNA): TGTGCCAGCAGTTACCGCTCTGGAAACACCATATATTTT.

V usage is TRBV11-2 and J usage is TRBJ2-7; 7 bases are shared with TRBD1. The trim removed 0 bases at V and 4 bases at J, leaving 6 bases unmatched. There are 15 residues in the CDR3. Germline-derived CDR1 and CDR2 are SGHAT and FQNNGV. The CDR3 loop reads CASSLESTGVYEQYF. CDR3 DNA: TGTGCCAGCAGCTTAGAAAGTACAGGGGTATACGAGCAGTACTTC. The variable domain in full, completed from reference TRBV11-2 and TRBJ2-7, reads EAGVAQSPRYKIIEKRQSVAFWCNPISGHATLYWYQQILGQGPKLLIQFQNNGVVDDSQLPKDRFSAERLKGVDSTLKIQPAKLEDSAVYLCASSLESTGVYEQYFGPGTRLTVT.

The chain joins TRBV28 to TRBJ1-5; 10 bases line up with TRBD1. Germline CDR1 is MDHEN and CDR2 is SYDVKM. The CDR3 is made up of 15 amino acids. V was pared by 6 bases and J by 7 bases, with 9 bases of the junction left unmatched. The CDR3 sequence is CASSPRTGGEQPQHF. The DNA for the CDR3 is TGTGCCAGCAGCCCTAGGACAGGGGGAGAGCAGCCCCAGCATTTT.

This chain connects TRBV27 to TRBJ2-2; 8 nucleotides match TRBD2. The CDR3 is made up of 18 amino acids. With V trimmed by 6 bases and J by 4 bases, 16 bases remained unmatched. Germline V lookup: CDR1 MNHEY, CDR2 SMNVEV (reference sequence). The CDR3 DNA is TGTGCCAGCAGCTACGATCGACACCGACTAGCGAGCACCGGGGAGCTGTTTTTT. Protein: CASSYDRHRLASTGELFF.

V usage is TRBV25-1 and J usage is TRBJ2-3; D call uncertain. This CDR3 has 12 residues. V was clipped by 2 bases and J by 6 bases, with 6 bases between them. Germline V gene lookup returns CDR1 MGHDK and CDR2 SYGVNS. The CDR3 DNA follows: TGTGCCAGCAGTGAACCTCCGGATACGCAGTATTTT. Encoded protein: CASSEPPDTQYF.

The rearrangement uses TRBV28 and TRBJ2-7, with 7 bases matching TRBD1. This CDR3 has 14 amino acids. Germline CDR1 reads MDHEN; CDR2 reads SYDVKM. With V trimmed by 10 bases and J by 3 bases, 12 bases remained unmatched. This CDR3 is CATCDRAPFYEQYF. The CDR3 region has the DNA TGTGCCACTTGCGACAGGGCCCCTTTCTACGAGCAGTACTTC.

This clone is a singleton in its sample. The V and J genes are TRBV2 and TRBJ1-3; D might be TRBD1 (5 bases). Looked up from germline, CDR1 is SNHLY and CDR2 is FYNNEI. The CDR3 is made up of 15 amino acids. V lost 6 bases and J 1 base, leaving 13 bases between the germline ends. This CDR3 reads CASRYRQGSGNTIYF. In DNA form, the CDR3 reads TGTGCCAGCAGGTACCGGCAGGGTTCTGGAAACACCATATATTTT.

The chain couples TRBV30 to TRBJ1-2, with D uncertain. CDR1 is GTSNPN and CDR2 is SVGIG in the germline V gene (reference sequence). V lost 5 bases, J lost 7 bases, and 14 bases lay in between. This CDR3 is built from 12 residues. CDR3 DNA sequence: TGTGCCTGGGCCGGTGACGCTAGTGGCTACACCTTC. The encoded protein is CAWAGDASGYTF.

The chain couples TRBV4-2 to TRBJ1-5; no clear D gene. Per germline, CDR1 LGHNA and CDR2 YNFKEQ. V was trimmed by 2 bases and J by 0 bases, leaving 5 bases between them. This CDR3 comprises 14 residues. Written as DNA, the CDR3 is TGTGCCAGCAGCCAACCTAGTAGCAATCAGCCCCAGCATTTT. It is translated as CASSQPSSNQPQHF.

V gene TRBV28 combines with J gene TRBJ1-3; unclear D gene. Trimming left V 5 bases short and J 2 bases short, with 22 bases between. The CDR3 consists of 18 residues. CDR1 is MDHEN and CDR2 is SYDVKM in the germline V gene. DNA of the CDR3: TGTGCCAGCAGTCCCCCCCCCGACATTTTGAGGGCTGGAAACACCATATATTTT. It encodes CASSPPPDILRAGNTIYF.

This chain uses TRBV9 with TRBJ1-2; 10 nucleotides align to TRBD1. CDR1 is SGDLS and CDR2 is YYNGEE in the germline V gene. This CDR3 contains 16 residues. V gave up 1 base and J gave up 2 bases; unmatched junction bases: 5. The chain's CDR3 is CASSVTRDRGNYGYTF. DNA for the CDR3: TGTGCCAGCAGCGTAACTAGGGACAGGGGAAACTATGGCTACACCTTC. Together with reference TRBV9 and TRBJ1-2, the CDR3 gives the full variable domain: DSGVTQTPKHLITATGQRVTLRCSPRSGDLSVYWYQQSLDQGLQFLIQYYNGEERAKGNILERFSAQQFPDLHSELNLSSLELGDSALYFCASSVTRDRGNYGYTFGSGTRLTVV.

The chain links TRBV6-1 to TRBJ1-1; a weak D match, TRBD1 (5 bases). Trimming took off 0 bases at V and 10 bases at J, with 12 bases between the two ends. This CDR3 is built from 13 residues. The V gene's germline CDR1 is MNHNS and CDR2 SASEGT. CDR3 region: CASSEARGARAFF. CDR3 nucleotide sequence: TGTGCCAGCAGTGAAGCCCGCGGGGCGCGAGCTTTCTTT.

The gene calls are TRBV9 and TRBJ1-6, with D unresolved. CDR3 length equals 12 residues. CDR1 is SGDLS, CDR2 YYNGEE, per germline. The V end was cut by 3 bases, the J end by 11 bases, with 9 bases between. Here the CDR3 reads CASSALGPPLHF. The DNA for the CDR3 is TGTGCCAGCAGCGCCCTTGGGCCACCCCTCCACTTT.

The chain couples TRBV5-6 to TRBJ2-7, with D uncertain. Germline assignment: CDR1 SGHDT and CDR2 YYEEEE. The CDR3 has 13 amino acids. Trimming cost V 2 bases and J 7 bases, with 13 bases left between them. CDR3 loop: CASSFTSSGEQYF. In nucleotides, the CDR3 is TGTGCCAGCAGCTTCACCTCCTCAGGAGAGCAGTACTTC.

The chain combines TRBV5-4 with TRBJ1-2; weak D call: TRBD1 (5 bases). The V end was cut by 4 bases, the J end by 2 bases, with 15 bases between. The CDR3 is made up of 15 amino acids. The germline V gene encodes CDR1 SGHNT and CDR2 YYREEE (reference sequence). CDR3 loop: CASSQRAGTNYGYTF. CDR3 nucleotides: TGTGCCAGCAGCCAGCGGGCAGGGACCAACTATGGCTACACCTTC.

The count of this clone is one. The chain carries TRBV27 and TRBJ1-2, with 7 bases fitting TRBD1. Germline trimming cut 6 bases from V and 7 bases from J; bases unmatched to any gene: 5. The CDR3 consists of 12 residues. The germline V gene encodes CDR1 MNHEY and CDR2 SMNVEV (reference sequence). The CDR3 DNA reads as TGTGCCAGCAGCCAGACAGGGTTTGGCTACACCTTC. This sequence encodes CASSQTGFGYTF.

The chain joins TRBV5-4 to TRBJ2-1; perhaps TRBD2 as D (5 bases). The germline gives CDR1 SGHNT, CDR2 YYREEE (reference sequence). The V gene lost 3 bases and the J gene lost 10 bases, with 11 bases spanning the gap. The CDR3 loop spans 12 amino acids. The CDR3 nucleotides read TGTGCCAGCAGCTCGGACTCCGTCGAGCAGTTCTTC. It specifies CASSSDSVEQFF.

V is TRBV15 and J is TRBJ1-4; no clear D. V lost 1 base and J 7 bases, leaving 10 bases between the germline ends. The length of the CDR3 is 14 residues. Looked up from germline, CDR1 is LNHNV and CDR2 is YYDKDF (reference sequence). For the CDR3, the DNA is TGTGCCACCAGCAGAGGCGCGACTCCTGAAAAACTGTTTTTT. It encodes CATSRGATPEKLFF.